This T cell receptor (beta chain) is from a study of T cells after yellow fever vaccination. General study findings and limits: Clonotype sharing between CD4 and CD8 compartments was small.

Comments on this clonotype: The antigen is unknown.

MiXCR was run by TCRdb on the 5' RACE reads, yielding one entry per CDR3 protein. Among roughly 330,000 distinct CDR3 sequences listed, about 4% were seen once. The ends lost 5 bases at V and 4 bases at J; junction bases unmatched: 12. The CDR3 runs 17 residues. Germline V lookup: CDR1 MNHEY, CDR2 SMNVEV (reference sequence). The chain couples TRBV27 to TRBJ2-5, with TRBD1 matching 11 bases. The clonotype was recovered from a young man who received the YFV17D yellow fever vaccine. Sequencing was performed on PBMCs, taken 5 days after the yellow fever booster vaccination. The CDR3 reads CASSPNPMGQGGETQYF. The CDR3 nucleotides are TGTGCCAGCAGTCCCAACCCAATGGGACAGGGGGGAGAGACCCAGTACTTC.